This is a list of T cell receptor beta chains from one sample in a study of chemoradiotherapy in HPV16-positive cancers. Sequencing was performed with immunoSEQ multiplex PCR; in TCRdb, only in-frame clones are kept and a portion is missing. The sample lists about 39,000 clones, roughly 77% seen once, with 4.5% to 5.5% in the top ten. Sequenced material: blood, taken from a patient who underwent chemoradiotherapy. The receptors were gathered from a human donor with HPV-associated anogenital cancer. CDR3s include the opening cysteine and the closing phenylalanine or tryptophan. The D gene is left open where the match is weak. Clone size appears in some rows only: once, few, many, or a class for an expanded clone.

V	J	size	D	DNA	CDR3
TRBV18	TRBJ2-7	.	.	TGTGCCAGCTCACCACCTGCCAGTTCCTACGAGCAGTACTTC	CASSPPASSYEQYF
TRBV18	TRBJ2-7	.	TRBD2	TGTGCCAGCGCTAGCGGGGGAGACTACGAGCAGTACTTC	CASASGGDYEQYF
TRBV19	TRBJ1-2	.	.	TGTGCCAGTAGTGCACAGGGTCTGGACTATGGCTACACCTTC	CASSAQGLDYGYTF
TRBV15	TRBJ2-2	.	.	TGTGCCACCAGCAGAGATGGGCTAGTCCCCAAGGTCGGGGAGCTGTTTTTT	CATSRDGLVPKVGELFF
TRBV19	TRBJ2-3	.	.	TGTGCCAGTAGCACTAGCTCCACAGATACGCAGTATTTT	CASSTSSTDTQYF
TRBV27	TRBJ1-2	.	.	TGTGCCAGCAGTTTGAATAGGTTCTTGGGCGGCTACACCTTC	CASSLNRFLGGYTF
TRBV7-6	TRBJ2-3	once	.	TGTGCCAGCGCCGAGGGGGGCAGGACAGATACGCAGTATTTT	CASAEGGRTDTQYF
TRBV7-3	TRBJ2-7	.	TRBD2	TGTGCCAGGGAGCCTGGACTAGCGGGCAACTACGAGCAGTACTTC	CAREPGLAGNYEQYF
TRBV5-6	TRBJ2-7	.	.	TGTGCCAGCAGTCCTCAAGGAAGGAATACGGCGCAGTACTTC	CASSPQGRNTAQYF
TRBV6-6	TRBJ2-7	.	.	TGTGCCAGCAGTTACCCGGTGGGCGAGCAGTACTTC	CASSYPVGEQYF
TRBV7-2	TRBJ1-2	.	.	TGTGCCAGCAGCCCAGGGGACACGGGGGGCGCTTATGGCTACACCTTC	CASSPGDTGGAYGYTF
TRBV7-9	TRBJ1-2	.	.	TGTGCCAGCAGCCCCCAGAACTATGGCTACACCTTC	CASSPQNYGYTF
TRBV7-2	TRBJ2-7	.	.	TGTGCCAGCAGGCAACGTCGGGACACCGAGCAGTACTTC	CASRQRRDTEQYF
TRBV11-1	TRBJ1-1	few	.	TGTGCCAGCAGCTTAGCACAGTTGAACACTGAAGCTTTCTTT	CASSLAQLNTEAFF
TRBV18	TRBJ2-7	.	TRBD1	TGTGCCAGCTCAATGACACGGCTGGACAGGGGCTACGAGCAGTACTTC	CASSMTRLDRGYEQYF
TRBV7-9	TRBJ1-1	.	.	TGTGCCATCCGGGTGGGCACTGAAGCTTTCTTT	CAIRVGTEAFF
TRBV4-1	TRBJ2-2	.	.	TGCGCCAGCAGCCAAGATATGATGCAGGACACCGGGGAGCTGTTTTTT	CASSQDMMQDTGELFF
TRBV5-1	TRBJ2-7	.	.	TGCGCCAGCAGCTTCAGGGGCGAGCAGTACTTC	CASSFRGEQYF